The sequence of this TCR beta chain was determined in a study of CD8 T cells in Susac syndrome. The germline V gene has CDR1 KGHSH and CDR2 LQKENI. V was clipped by 6 bases and J by 5 bases; unmatched bases: 7. This CDR3 spans 14 amino acids. Sequencing targeted TCR beta in T cells from blood (CD8+ and CD4+). FACS enriched CD8+ TEMRA cells, while bulk CD8+ and CD4+ were negatively isolated. RNA was extracted with the RNeasy kit, and a quantity of about 0.45 to 1 ug was reverse transcribed using random hexamers. Across 54 Vbeta and 13 Jbeta, TCR beta CDR3 was amplified with immunoSEQ multiplex PCR. TCRdb passed the immunoSEQ multiplex PCR reads through MiXCR, listing each CDR3 protein once. Among 300,000 or so distinct CDR3 sequences listed, 92% were seen once.

The rearrangement joins TRBV18 to TRBJ2-3; 8 bases are a match to TRBD1. Specimen: CD4+ T cells from PBMCs. The receptor was derived from a human donor with multiple sclerosis. CDR3 sequence reads: CASSWTGKGDTQYF. CDR3 nucleotides: TGTGCCAGCTCCTGGACAGGGAAAGGAGATACGCAGTATTTT.